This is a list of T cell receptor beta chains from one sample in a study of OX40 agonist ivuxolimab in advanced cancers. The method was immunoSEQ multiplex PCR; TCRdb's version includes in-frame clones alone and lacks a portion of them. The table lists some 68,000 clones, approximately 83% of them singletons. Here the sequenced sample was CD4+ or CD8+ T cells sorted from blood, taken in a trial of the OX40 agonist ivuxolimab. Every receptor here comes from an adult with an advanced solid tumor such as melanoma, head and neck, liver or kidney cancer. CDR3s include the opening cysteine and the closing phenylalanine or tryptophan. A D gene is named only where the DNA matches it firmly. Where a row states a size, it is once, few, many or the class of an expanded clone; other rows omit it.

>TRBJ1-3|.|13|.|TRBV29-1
CSVDLGSGNTIYF
TGCAGCGTTGATCTGGGTTCGGGAAACACCATATATTTT
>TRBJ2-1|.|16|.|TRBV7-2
CASSLVVGQNYNEQFF
TGTGCCAGCAGCTTAGTCGTTGGACAGAACTACAATGAGCAGTTCTTC
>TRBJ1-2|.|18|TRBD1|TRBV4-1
CASSQVIIGDRGLYGYTF
TGCGCCAGCAGCCAAGTTATAATAGGGGACAGGGGGCTCTATGGCTACACCTTC
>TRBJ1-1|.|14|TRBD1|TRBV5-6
CASSLQGQGVKAFF
TGTGCCAGCAGCTTGCAAGGACAGGGGGTTAAAGCTTTCTTT
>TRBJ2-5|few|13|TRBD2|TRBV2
CASERGAWETQYF
TGTGCCAGTGAGCGGGGGGCCTGGGAGACCCAGTACTTC
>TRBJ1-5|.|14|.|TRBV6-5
CASSSRKFDQPQHF
TGTGCCAGCAGTTCCCGAAAATTTGACCAGCCCCAGCATTTT
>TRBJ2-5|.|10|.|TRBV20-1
CSAPRETQYF
TGCAGTGCCCCCCGGGAGACCCAGTACTTC
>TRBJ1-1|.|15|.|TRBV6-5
CASTDPHGGLSEAFF
TGTGCCAGCACCGATCCCCACGGTGGGCTGTCTGAAGCTTTCTTT
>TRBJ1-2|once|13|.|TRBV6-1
CASSESGFYGYTF
TGTGCCAGCAGTGAATCGGGTTTCTATGGCTACACCTTC
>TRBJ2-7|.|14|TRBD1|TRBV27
CASSPRGLGYEQYF
TGTGCCAGCAGTCCCAGGGGGCTGGGCTACGAGCAGTACTTC
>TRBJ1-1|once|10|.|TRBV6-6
CASSGTEAFF
TGTGCCAGCAGTGGTACTGAAGCTTTCTTT
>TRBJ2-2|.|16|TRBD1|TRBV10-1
CASSLQGAGNTGELFF
TGCGCCAGCAGTCTACAGGGGGCTGGGAACACCGGGGAGCTGTTTTTT
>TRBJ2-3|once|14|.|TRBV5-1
CASSLGTVADTQYF
TGCGCCAGCAGCTTGGGTACGGTGGCAGATACGCAGTATTTT
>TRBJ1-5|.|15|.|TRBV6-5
CASSRERGSGQPQHF
TGTGCCAGCAGTCGAGAAAGGGGGTCCGGTCAGCCCCAGCATTTT
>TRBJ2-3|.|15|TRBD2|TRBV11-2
CASSPSGGRADTQYF
TGTGCCAGCAGCCCGAGCGGGGGGAGGGCAGATACGCAGTATTTT
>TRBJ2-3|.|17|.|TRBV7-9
CASSLALRDGSTDTQYF
TGTGCCAGCAGCTTAGCTCTCCGGGACGGTAGCACAGATACGCAGTATTTT